The clone carrying this T cell receptor (beta chain) was found many times. What it binds is not known. For the second PCR, which ran for roughly 7 to 11 cycles, a sample-barcoded 5' primer and a J-beta primer mix were used. All cDNA molecules were each tagged by a template-switch adaptor with 12 random nucleotides. TCRdb re-analysed the 5' RACE reads in MiXCR, keeping a single row per CDR3 protein. The top ten clones hold roughly 17% of a sample with roughly 900,000 distinct CDR3 sequences, around 26% of them seen once. The sample belongs to a study of blood T cells in healthy people across ages. Looked up from germline, CDR1 is DFQATT and CDR2 is SNEGSKA (reference sequence). The CDR3 has 13 amino acids. Trimming cost V 6 bases and J 2 bases, with 14 bases left between them. General observations from the study: In long-lived donors, naive CD4+ cell counts and diversity exceeded those of aged donors. Samples with more naive T cells showed higher observed beta diversity.

Researchers isolated at least 6 million PBMCs per sample. This chain connects TRBV20-1 to TRBJ2-7; no clear D gene. Sample: blood. The source is a woman of 80 years or more in good health. The DNA of the CDR3 is TGCAGTGCCCCCCAATCGCCAGCCTACGAGCAGTACTTC. Protein sequence: CSAPQSPAYEQYF.